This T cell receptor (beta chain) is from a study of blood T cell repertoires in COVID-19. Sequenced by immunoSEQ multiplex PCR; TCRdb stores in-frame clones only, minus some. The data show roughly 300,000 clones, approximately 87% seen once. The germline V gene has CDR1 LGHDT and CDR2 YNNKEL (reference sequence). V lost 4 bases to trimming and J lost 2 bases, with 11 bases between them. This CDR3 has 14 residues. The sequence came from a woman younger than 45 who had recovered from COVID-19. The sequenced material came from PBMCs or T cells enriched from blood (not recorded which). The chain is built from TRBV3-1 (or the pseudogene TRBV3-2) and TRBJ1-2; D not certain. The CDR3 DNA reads TGTGCCAGCAGCCCAAGGTCCGGGAACTATGGCTACACCTTC. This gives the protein CASSPRSGNYGYTF.